This T cell receptor (beta chain) was captured in a study of blood T cell repertoires in COVID-19. The CDR3 has 15 amino acids. From germline, CDR1 is SGDLS and CDR2 YYNGEE. Trimming removed 3 bases from V and 4 bases from J; junction bases left unmatched: 7. Repertoires were generated with immunoSEQ multiplex PCR, while TCRdb's copy carries only in-frame clones and drops some. In the table there are around 300,000 clones, 85% to 90% of which are singletons. This clone was detected only once. This chain connects TRBV9 to TRBJ1-2; TRBD1 matches 9 bases. Sequenced: PBMCs or T cells enriched from blood (not recorded which). The receptor was derived from a woman under 30 who had recovered from COVID-19. CDR3: CASSAEGQGVYGYTF. The CDR3 DNA sequence: TGTGCCAGCAGCGCCGAGGGACAGGGCGTCTATGGCTACACCTTC. The complete variable domain, with remaining parts taken from reference TRBV9 and TRBJ1-2, reads DSGVTQTPKHLITATGQRVTLRCSPRSGDLSVYWYQQSLDQGLQFLIQYYNGEERAKGNILERFSAQQFPDLHSELNLSSLELGDSALYFCASSAEGQGVYGYTFGSGTRLTVV.